The rows below give T cell receptor beta chains drawn from one sample of a study of PD-L1 blockade in urothelial cancer. This table comes from immunoSEQ multiplex PCR, and its TCRdb copy is limited to in-frame clones, with some not included. The profile shows 100,000 to 150,000 clones, 84% of them singletons. Sequences were derived from PBMCs, sampled around atezolizumab (anti-PD-L1) treatment. The receptors originated from a man in his fifties with urothelial cancer. Both conserved end residues are part of each CDR3. A D gene is named only where the DNA matches it firmly.

-,16,TRBJ2-7,TRBV18,CASSPLRGRDSYEQYF
TRBD1,15,TRBJ1-5,TRBV19,CASSHRDRGDQPQHF
-,10,TRBJ2-7,TRBV28,CATRDGTEYF
-,14,TRBJ2-2,TRBV27,CASRDDQGTGELFF
-,14,TRBJ1-5,TRBV19,CASRAGASNQPQHF
-,14,TRBJ1-4,TRBV30,CAWKGAAKNEKLFF
-,16,TRBJ1-1,TRBV30,CAWSKGGEGPLAEAFF
-,15,TRBJ1-5,TRBV19,CASSRGALDGQPQHF
TRBD1,13,TRBJ1-5,TRBV15,CATSSDRAQPQHF
-,14,TRBJ2-1,TRBV25-1,CASSGEGHRNEQFF
TRBD1,14,TRBJ1-1,TRBV28,CASSRRGANTEAFF
-,15,TRBJ2-7,TRBV5-1,CASSLTVLSSYEQYF
TRBD1,16,TRBJ1-3,TRBV18,CASSPGTGASGNTIYF
-,14,TRBJ2-5,TRBV7-2,CASRSRQSSRTQYF
-,15,TRBJ1-1,TRBV19,CASSRRGQSNTEAFF
-,13,TRBJ2-7,TRBV28,CASSRLPGYEQYF
-,12,TRBJ2-7,TRBV5-6,CASSSPRGEQYF
TRBD2,15,TRBJ2-2,TRBV27,CASAATAGVIGELFF
TRBD1,11,TRBJ1-1,TRBV20-1,CSASPGGMAFF
TRBD1,12,TRBJ2-2,TRBV7-9,CASSSHDRGVFF
-,11,TRBJ2-3,TRBV7-9,CASSLSDTQYF
-,14,TRBJ2-5,TRBV4-2,CASSHELRKETQYF
TRBD1,15,TRBJ1-5,TRBV30,CAWSVGTGGNQPQHF
TRBD1,14,TRBJ2-7,TRBV7-8,CASSLGTGIYEQYF